This record looks at one T cell receptor beta chain sequence and its context. The specificity of this receptor is unknown. Base qualities are not recorded, but no much larger clone differs from it by a single base. A case-control design nested within a healthcare worker cohort in London, UK, was used, with weekly nasopharyngeal swab PCR tests and blood sampling performed. Healthcare workers were recruited during the week of the UK lockdown, between 23 and 31 March 2020, and followed weekly for up to 16 weeks. The data were obtained in a study of early T cells in non-severe SARS-CoV-2 infection (dated by TCRdb to about 2021). Regarding the study in general: Bulk RNA from unsorted whole blood was used for TCR sequencing, so alpha and beta chains could not be paired.

From the cysteine through the phenylalanine, the CDR3 covers 19 amino acids. This entry keeps only the CDR3 DNA: 57 bases, framed from base 1. Trimming takes 0 bases off V and 3 bases off J; junction bases not matched to a gene: 14. For CDR1 and CDR2, the germline V gene lists SGHRS and YFSETQ. What the authors observed across the whole study: Matching against VDJdb was skewed toward anti-spike CD8 responses, likely underestimated virus-specific expansions, and missed private and CD4 specificities.

Libraries came from 5' RACE. The listed sequencing device is NextSeq 500. To correct for sequencing error and PCR bias, the TCR library protocol tagged individual cDNA molecules with unique molecular identifiers. Both TCR alpha and beta chains were sequenced, and tight co-correlation was observed between alpha and beta sequence abundances in each sample. From the authors' description of their analysis: Decombinator V4 was used to annotate the V gene, J gene and CDR3 of the TCR sequences. TCRs were defined as expanded if a significant change between any two time points was detected under a Poisson model with p below 0.0001. TCR abundances were normalised to the total number of TCRs sequenced in each sample and reported as counts per million. MAIT TCRs were defined by TRAV1-2 paired with TRAJ12, TRAJ20 or TRAJ33, and iNKT TCRs by TRAV10 paired with TRAJ18. VDJdb, accessed 1 November 2021, was searched for CMV, EBV and SARS-CoV-2 annotated TCRs, excluding TCRs annotated for multiple antigens. TCRdb's own reprocessing of the public reads used fastp at Q25 and MiXCR and kept productive beta chains. Rows are combined by CDR3 protein, so each entry shows the most common genes and DNA. The V and J calls were not made by the authors but by TCRdb's processing. Within this sample are roughly 25,000 distinct CDR3 sequences, with around 4% of them counted one time only. Around 4.3% of the sample rests with the top ten.

The clonotype originates from an adult who was a healthcare worker with PCR-confirmed SARS-CoV-2 infection or an uninfected control (not recorded which). Sample: whole blood. The chain is made from TRBV5-1 and TRBJ2-3, with 9 bases in between that match TRBD2. The CDR3 has the sequence CASSLASGASRRPTDTQYF. DNA sequence: TGCGCCAGCAGCTTGGCTAGCGGGGCATCTCGGCGACCTACAGATACGCAGTATTTT. The full variable domain, with segments outside the CDR3 supplied by the reference TRBV5-1 and TRBJ2-3 proteins, appears as KAGVTQTPRYLIKTRGQQVTLSCSPISGHRSVSWYQQTPGQGLQFLFEYFSETQRNKGNFPGRFSGRQFSNSRSEMNVSTLELGDSALYLCASSLASGASRRPTDTQYFGPGTRLTVL.